These 22 T cell receptor beta chains were sequenced from one sample in a study of T-cell reconstitution after alpha-beta-depleted transplantation in children. The TCRbeta library incorporated unique molecular identifiers. TCRdb recomputed calls from the PCR reads with MiXCR, one row per CDR3 protein. The top ten clones hold 43% of a sample with around 200,000 distinct CDR3 sequences, under 20% of them seen once. Specimen: PBMCs, mostly from graft donor cells, collected 360 days after TCRalphabeta/CD19-depleted stem cell transplant. The receptor set was obtained from a male patient between 2 and 15 years old who had a stem cell transplant for acute lymphoblastic leukemia, so the T cells may come from the graft donor.

This clonotype came up a few times. This rearrangement joins TRBV4-2 to TRBJ1-2; D is unresolved. The V end was cut by 1 base, the J end by 7 bases, with 19 bases between. The CDR3 spans 16 residues. Germline V lookup: CDR1 LGHNA, CDR2 YNFKEQ. The CDR3 DNA reads as TGTGCCAGCAGCCAAGCCAAGATGCAAGGGAGAGGTGGCTACACCTTC. Amino acid sequence: CASSQAKMQGRGGYTF.

This clonotype was detected only a few times. The chain recombines TRBV20-1 with TRBJ2-7; perhaps TRBD1 as D (5 bases). Germline V lookup: CDR1 DFQATT, CDR2 SNEGSKA (reference sequence). Trimming took off 6 bases at V and 2 bases at J, with 14 bases between the two ends. The CDR3 is 13 amino acids. The CDR3 loop is CSAITGSAYEQYF. CDR3 coding DNA: TGCAGTGCCATTACAGGCAGCGCCTACGAGCAGTACTTC.

The rearrangement uses TRBV20-1 and TRBJ2-7; TRBD2 aligns across 11 bases. CDR1 is DFQATT and CDR2 is SNEGSKA in the germline V gene (reference sequence). V lost 6 bases and J lost 0; bases outside the gene matches: 10. This CDR3 comprises 16 residues. This CDR3 reads CSARPGTSGLSYEQYF. DNA of the CDR3: TGCAGTGCGCGACCCGGGACTAGCGGCCTCTCCTACGAGCAGTACTTC.

This CDR3 reads CASSLPLGATYEQYF. The CDR3 nucleotides read TGTGCCAGCAGTTTACCCCTGGGGGCAACCTACGAGCAGTACTTC. The rearrangement uses TRBV28 and TRBJ2-7, with D possibly being TRBD1 (6 bases). The CDR3 runs 15 residues. CDR1 is MDHEN and CDR2 is SYDVKM in the germline V gene. V lost 2 bases to trimming and J lost 2 bases, with 13 bases between them.

The chain uses TRBV5-5 and TRBJ2-7; D may be TRBD2 (5 bases). V was pared by 5 bases and J by 5 bases, with 29 bases between. CDR3 length: 18 amino acids. Germline values: CDR1 SGHKS, CDR2 YYEKEE (reference sequence). In DNA form, the CDR3 reads TGTGCCAGCAGAGCCGGGAAGTTCATTTCTCCCCATCTGGACGAGCAGTACTTC. Translating it yields CASRAGKFISPHLDEQYF.

This clonotype was picked up many times. V usage is TRBV5-1 and J usage is TRBJ2-7; 14 nucleotides agree with TRBD2. The V segment lost 2 bases and the J segment 7 bases; nucleotides outside the gene matches: 11. The CDR3 is made up of 17 amino acids. Germline CDR1 and CDR2: SGHRS and YFSETQ. Here the CDR3 DNA reads TGCGCCAGCAGCTTACTCGGGACTAGCGGGGGTCCGGGGGAGCAGTACTTC. Translating gives CASSLLGTSGGPGEQYF.

This clonotype was counted between two and nine times. This sequence joins TRBV12-3 or TRBV12-4 and TRBJ2-4; D may match TRBD1 or TRBD2 (5 bases each). Trimming cost V 5 bases and J 0 bases, with 14 bases left between them. The CDR3 sequence is 16 residues long. The CDR3: CASSATGGLAKNIQYF. The CDR3 nucleotides are TGTGCCAGCAGTGCAACAGGAGGACTAGCCAAAAACATTCAGTACTTC.

Many counts were recorded for this clonotype. The CDR3 DNA is TGTGCCAGCATCGGACAGGGTAGGGAAGAGCAGTACTTC. Protein: CASIGQGREEQYF. This rearrangement joins TRBV28 to TRBJ2-7; 8 bases are a match to TRBD1. The CDR3 covers 13 residues. Losses at the gene ends were 7 bases for V and 7 bases for J; bases not matched to a gene: 9. CDR1 and CDR2 (germline): MDHEN, SYDVKM.

The chain links TRBV12-3 or TRBV12-4 to TRBJ1-2; the match to TRBD1 covers 7 bases. This CDR3 region has 13 residues. With 3 bases clipped from V and 5 bases from J, the junction kept 3 bases outside the gene matches. CDR3 coding DNA: TGTGCCAGCAGTTTCGAGGGGGCTTATGGCTACACCTTC. Its translation: CASSFEGAYGYTF.

The chain recombines TRBV5-1 with TRBJ2-1; TRBD2 matches at 12 bases. This CDR3 is built from 17 residues. The germline V gene encodes CDR1 SGHRS and CDR2 YFSETQ. The V segment lost 4 bases and the J segment 7 bases; nucleotides outside the gene matches: 12. CDR3 region: CASSPWTSGIRWNEQFF. CDR3 nucleotides: TGCGCCAGCAGCCCATGGACTAGCGGGATCCGGTGGAATGAGCAGTTCTTC.

In its sample, this clonotype was seen a few times. V and J are TRBV5-1 and TRBJ2-1; TRBD2 might be the D (7 bases). With 4 bases removed from V and 0 bases from J, the gap between germline ends came to 20 bases. The CDR3 extends over 18 amino acids. CDR1 is SGHRS, CDR2 YFSETQ, per germline. For the CDR3, the DNA is TGCGCCAGCAGCCTACGCCCTGGGGGGGCTCCCTCCTACAATGAGCAGTTCTTC. Residues: CASSLRPGGAPSYNEQFF.

The rearrangement links TRBV27 to TRBJ1-2; no clear D gene. Germline values: CDR1 MNHEY, CDR2 SMNVEV (reference sequence). V dropped 3 bases and J dropped 1 base, with 15 bases sitting between them. The CDR3 sequence is 16 residues long. CDR3 residues: CASSFRADSLNYGYTF. The CDR3 region has the DNA TGTGCCAGCAGTTTTCGGGCCGATTCCCTTAACTATGGCTACACCTTC.

The chain combines TRBV20-1 with TRBJ2-7, with 10 bases fitting TRBD1. Germline-derived CDR1 and CDR2 are DFQATT and SNEGSKA (reference sequence). The CDR3 is 14 amino acids. V lost 6 bases, J lost 5 bases, and 10 bases stayed unmatched. The CDR3 DNA sequence: TGCAGTGCCCATTCGACAGGGGGCCAGGACGAGCAGTACTTC. This encodes CSAHSTGGQDEQYF.

This clonotype has more than one count but fewer than ten. The chain couples TRBV12-3 or TRBV12-4 to TRBJ1-1; the D gene is possibly TRBD1 (5 bases). The CDR3 runs to 14 residues. Between the trimmed V and J ends, which lost 3 bases and 3 bases, there was a span of 11 bases. CDR3 DNA: TGTGCCAGCAGTTTTGGAGGCAGGGACACTGAAGCTTTCTTT. Its protein is CASSFGGRDTEAFF.

This clonotype was picked up a small number of times. CDR3: CAISEYSTGNSNQPQHF. The CDR3 coding sequence is TGTGCCATCAGTGAGTACAGTACGGGCAACAGCAATCAGCCCCAGCATTTT. The rearrangement uses TRBV10-3 and TRBJ1-5, with D unclear. V lost 1 base to trimming and J lost 1 base, with 14 bases between them. The CDR3 is 17 residues long. Germline CDR1 reads ENHRY; CDR2 reads SYGVKD.

The J gene is TRBJ1-1, the V gene TRBV5-5; no clear D. Germline V gene data show CDR1 as SGHKS and CDR2 as YYEKEE (reference sequence). The CDR3 is 16 residues long. The V and J ends lost 3 bases and 4 bases respectively, with 19 bases between them. CDR3 amino acids: CASSSLGWVWGTEAFF. CDR3 DNA sequence: TGTGCCAGCAGCTCCCTAGGGTGGGTTTGGGGCACTGAAGCTTTCTTT.

This clonotype was recorded a few times. V is TRBV3-1 and J is TRBJ2-3; no clear D gene. The CDR3 has 11 residues. Deletions cut 3 bases from V and 5 bases from J, with 3 bases between. Germline V lookup: CDR1 LGHDT, CDR2 YNNKEL (reference sequence). The CDR3 is CASSQRDTQYF. DNA of the CDR3: TGTGCCAGCAGCCAGAGAGATACGCAGTATTTT.

This clonotype was found a few times. The chain carries TRBV5-5 and TRBJ2-2; TRBD1 matches 8 bases. CDR3 length: 15 residues. The junction had 6 bases not matched to a gene; V was cut back by 3 bases and J by 5 bases. Germline V gives CDR1 SGHKS, CDR2 YYEKEE (reference sequence). Here the CDR3 DNA reads TGTGCCAGCAGCTCTAACAGGGGGTGGACCGGGGAGCTGTTTTTT. Amino acids: CASSSNRGWTGELFF. Looking up the rest from reference TRBV5-5 and TRBJ2-2 gives the full variable domain: DAGVTQSPTHLIKTRGQQVTLRCSPISGHKSVSWYQQVLGQGPQFIFQYYEKEERGRGNFPDRFSARQFPNYSSELNVNALLLGDSALYLCASSSNRGWTGELFFGEGSRLTVL.

This chain uses TRBV7-9 with TRBJ2-2; weak D call: TRBD1 (6 bases). Between the trimmed V and J ends, which lost 7 bases and 0 bases, there was a span of 12 bases. The CDR3 has 15 amino acids. Germline assignment: CDR1 SEHNR and CDR2 FQNEAQ (reference sequence). The CDR3 spells CASKYGGSNTGELFF. CDR3 nucleotide sequence: TGTGCCAGCAAGTATGGGGGCTCGAACACCGGGGAGCTGTTTTTT.

The rearrangement joins TRBV6-1 to TRBJ2-2; TRBD2 aligns across 9 bases. Trimming at V came to 7 bases and at J to 5 bases, leaving 2 bases not matched to a gene. CDR1 is MNHNS and CDR2 is SASEGT in the germline V gene. The CDR3 has 13 amino acids. CDR3 nucleotides: TGTGCCAGCACCCTAGCGGGGACCGGGGAGCTGTTTTTT. As protein: CASTLAGTGELFF.

This chain connects TRBV11-3 to TRBJ1-5; 9 bases match TRBD1. Germline loops: CDR1 SGHNT, CDR2 YENEEA. The CDR3 has 15 amino acids. The J segment lost 6 bases and the V segment lost 4 bases, leaving 7 bases of the junction unmatched. Here the CDR3 reads CASSSTGGAVQPQHF. The CDR3, as DNA: TGTGCCAGCAGCTCGACAGGGGGAGCGGTTCAGCCCCAGCATTTT.

This clonotype has only a few counts. The V gene is TRBV29-1, the J gene TRBJ2-5; D not resolved. V lost 8 bases and J lost 5, with 15 bases in between. CDR3 length: 12 amino acids. Germline V gene sequence: CDR1 SQVTM, CDR2 ANQGSEA. The CDR3 DNA sequence: TGCAGCCCCAGCGTGGTCACCGAGACCCAGTACTTC. Amino acid sequence: CSPSVVTETQYF. The whole variable domain, filled in from reference TRBV29-1 and TRBJ2-5, reads SAVISQKPSRDICQRGTSLTIQCQVDSQVTMMFWYRQQPGQSLTLIATANQGSEATYESGFVIDKFPISRPNLTFSTLTVSNMSPEDSSIYLCSPSVVTETQYFGPGTRLLVL.